The next 15 T cell receptor beta chains were all read from a single sample in a study of T cells in Graves' hyperthyroidism and ophthalmopathy. The TCR beta CDR3 regions underwent amplification using RNA transcripts as the source. In the first-round RT-PCR of the TCR CDR3, the HTBI primer set was used. MiXCR, applied by TCRdb to the multiplex PCR reads, yields one record per CDR3 protein. Of 600,000 to 850,000 distinct CDR3 sequences detected, about 17% appear once; the ten largest clones hold roughly 17%. The sequencing sample was made of blood. The receptors here all came from a woman between 50 and 59 years old with Graves' hyperthyroidism that later progressed to Graves' ophthalmopathy.

This clonotype came up many times. The chain couples TRBV11-2 to TRBJ1-1; no firm D call. Germline CDR1 and CDR2: SGHAT and FQNNGV. The CDR3 consists of 15 residues. The ends were cut back, 3 bases at V and 0 bases at J, with 11 bases in the middle. CDR3 DNA sequence: TGTGCCAGCAGCTTTAGAGCGAGCATGAACACTGAAGCTTTCTTT. Its translation is CASSFRASMNTEAFF.

The chain joins TRBV9 to TRBJ2-3; the match to TRBD2 covers 12 bases. The germline V gene encodes CDR1 SGDLS and CDR2 YYNGEE. Trimming removed 5 bases from V and 3 bases from J; junction bases left unmatched: 4. The CDR3 runs to 15 residues. The CDR3 spells CASSSGTSGTDTQYF. The DNA for the CDR3 is TGTGCCAGCAGTTCCGGGACTAGCGGGACAGATACGCAGTATTTT.

In this sample, this clonotype turned up many times. The chain combines TRBV19 with TRBJ1-1, with 12 nucleotides matching TRBD1. Germline V gives CDR1 LNHDA, CDR2 SQIVND (reference sequence). The CDR3 length is 16 residues. J gave up 10 bases and V 4 bases, and 13 bases lay outside the gene matches. DNA for the CDR3: TGTGCCAGTAGTACCGGGACAGGGGGCGGTAGTTGGGGAGCTTTCTTT. Translated, it gives CASSTGTGGGSWGAFF.

With regard to this clonotype: An end of the junction differs from the germline gene, which may be a read error. The chain couples TRBV7-9 to TRBJ1-2, with 12 bases aligning to TRBD1. The CDR3 loop spans 12 amino acids. Germline CDR1 reads SEHNR; CDR2 reads FQNEAQ (reference sequence). As DNA, the CDR3 is TGTGCCAGCAGCCCCGGGACAGGGGGCTTCACCTTC. This codes for CASSPGTGGFTF. Full variable domain (remainder filled in from reference TRBV7-9 and TRBJ1-2): DTGVSQNPRHKITKRGQNVTFRCDPISEHNRLYWYRQTLGQGPEFLTYFQNEAQLEKSRLLSDRFSAERPKGSFSTLEIQRTEQGDSAMYLCASSPGTGGFTFGSGTRLTVV.

The chain links TRBV7-9 to TRBJ1-3; D not resolved. V shed 5 bases and J shed 4 bases, with 15 bases lying between them. Germline V gives CDR1 SEHNR, CDR2 FQNEAQ (reference sequence). The CDR3 is 15 residues long. CDR3 amino acids: CASSPYTPVGNTIYF. The CDR3 region has the DNA TGTGCCAGCAGCCCTTACACACCAGTCGGAAACACCATATATTTT.

This sequence joins TRBV10-3 and TRBJ1-6, with 7 nucleotides matching TRBD1. Germline trimming cut 4 bases from V and 9 bases from J; bases unmatched to any gene: 6. The CDR3 totals 14 residues. The germline gives CDR1 ENHRY, CDR2 SYGVKD. CDR3 sequence (DNA): TGTGCCATCAGTGTCGACAGGGATACTTCACCCCTCCACTTT. Amino acid sequence: CAISVDRDTSPLHF.

This clonotype was found many times. The chain has TRBV3-1 and TRBJ1-1, with a tentative D call TRBD1 (6 bases). Trimming removed 3 bases at V and 1 base at J, with 9 bases between. Looked up from germline, CDR1 is LGHDT and CDR2 is YNNKEL (reference sequence). The CDR3 contains 14 residues. The CDR3 loop is CASSQKQGNTEAFF. CDR3 in DNA: TGTGCCAGCAGCCAGAAACAGGGGAACACTGAAGCTTTCTTT.

This clonotype came up many times. The chain uses TRBV30 and TRBJ1-5, with 7 nucleotides matching TRBD1. The germline V gene encodes CDR1 GTSNPN and CDR2 SVGIG (reference sequence). The CDR3 sequence is 13 residues long. Trimming took 3 bases from V and 4 from J; bases not matched to a gene: 3. CDR3: CAWSGTANQPQHF. DNA of the CDR3: TGTGCCTGGAGCGGGACAGCGAATCAGCCCCAGCATTTT.

Only a few counts were recorded for this clonotype. The chain recombines TRBV7-9 with TRBJ2-3, with TRBD2 identical over 10 bases. V dropped 2 bases and J dropped 1; count of bases not matched to a gene: 6. Germline lookup yields CDR1 SEHNR and CDR2 FQNEAQ (reference sequence). CDR3 length: 17 residues. The CDR3 loop reads CASSLPLLAGGTDTQYF. As DNA, the CDR3 is TGTGCCAGCAGCTTACCCCTTCTAGCGGGGGGCACAGATACGCAGTATTTT.

V and J are TRBV3-1 and TRBJ2-4; a weak D match, TRBD1 (6 bases). Germline V gives CDR1 LGHDT, CDR2 YNNKEL (reference sequence). The CDR3 runs 15 residues. V dropped 3 bases and J dropped 0 bases, with 9 bases sitting between them. CDR3 in amino acids: CASSHHRVAKNIQYF. In DNA form, the CDR3 reads TGTGCCAGCAGCCATCACAGGGTAGCCAAAAACATTCAGTACTTC.

This clonotype occurred many times. The rearrangement joins TRBV30 to TRBJ1-1, with D possibly TRBD1 on 6 matching bases. V was clipped by 4 bases and J by 6 bases, with 18 bases between them. The V gene's germline CDR1 is GTSNPN and CDR2 SVGIG (reference sequence). This CDR3 is built from 14 residues. CDR3 in DNA: TGTGCCTGGAACCCTGGGGGAGGGGGTCCTGAAGCTTTCTTT. As protein: CAWNPGGGGPEAFF.

The CDR3 protein is CASSGDFPSETQYF. The CDR3 DNA sequence: TGTGCCAGCAGCGGGGACTTTCCTTCAGAGACCCAGTACTTC. V usage is TRBV9 and J usage is TRBJ2-5; the D gene is possibly TRBD2 (6 bases). The CDR3 runs to 14 residues. V dropped 3 bases and J dropped 4 bases, with 13 bases sitting between them. Germline CDR1 reads SGDLS; CDR2 reads YYNGEE.

V gene TRBV6-2 or TRBV6-3 combines with J gene TRBJ1-1; possible D gene TRBD1, 6 bases. The CDR3 runs to 14 residues. V was shortened by 6 bases and J by 5 bases, with 16 bases between the two germline ends. CDR1 and CDR2 from the germline V gene are MNHEY and SVGEGT. CDR3 DNA sequence: TGTGCCAGCAGCTGGACAGAGTGGATGACTGAAGCTTTCTTT. The encoded protein is CASSWTEWMTEAFF.

Ten or more counts support this clonotype. The junction shows a germline mismatch at one end, possibly a read error. This chain joins TRBV5-1 and TRBJ1-1; unclear D gene. From germline, CDR1 is SGHRS and CDR2 YFSETQ. The CDR3 is 14 amino acids. The CDR3 DNA follows: TGTGCCAGCAGCTTAGGACCTGGGAACACTGAAGCTTTCTTT. This codes for CASSLGPGNTEAFF. Variable domain in full (rest from reference TRBV5-1 and TRBJ1-1): KAGVTQTPRYLIKTRGQQVTLSCSPISGHRSVSWYQQTPGQGLQFLFEYFSETQRNKGNFPGRFSGRQFSNSRSEMNVSTLELGDSALYLCASSLGPGNTEAFFGQGTRLTVV.

This clonotype came up many times. The rearrangement joins TRBV2 to TRBJ1-1; 7 bases line up with TRBD1. With V trimmed by 4 bases and J by 9 bases, 8 bases remained unmatched. The germline gives CDR1 SNHLY, CDR2 FYNNEI. The CDR3 runs to 13 residues. The CDR3 protein is CASSVGRGLQAFF. CDR3 DNA sequence: TGTGCCAGCAGTGTGGGCAGGGGGTTGCAAGCTTTCTTT.